The 23 T cell receptor beta chains below come from one sample, sequenced in a study of OX40 agonist ivuxolimab in advanced cancers. Profiling relied on immunoSEQ multiplex PCR, and the TCRdb table lists in-frame clones only, not all of them. The sample holds about 54,000 clones, under 95% seen once. The sequences come from CD4+ or CD8+ T cells sorted from blood, collected in a trial of the OX40 agonist ivuxolimab. The receptors stem from an adult with an advanced solid tumor such as melanoma, head and neck, liver or kidney cancer.

The CDR3 nucleotides are TGTGCCAGCAGCTTACTGGTAGGGGGCACTGAAGCTTTCTTT. Its protein is CASSLLVGGTEAFF. The rearrangement uses TRBV7-9 and TRBJ1-1, with TRBD1 as a possible D gene (6 bases). The V end lost 2 bases, the J end lost 4 bases, and 11 bases lay between the germline ends. CDR1 SEHNR and CDR2 FQNEAQ come from the germline V gene (reference sequence). The CDR3 totals 14 residues.

This chain connects TRBV9 to TRBJ2-7, with 7 nucleotides matching TRBD2. From germline, CDR1 is SGDLS and CDR2 YYNGEE. Germline trimming cut 0 bases from V and 2 bases from J; bases unmatched to any gene: 8. CDR3 length: 16 amino acids. Written as DNA, the CDR3 is TGTGCCAGCAGCGTAGGGCCGGGACGGGGGGCCTACGAGCAGTACTTC. Translating it yields CASSVGPGRGAYEQYF.

V gene TRBV25-1 combines with J gene TRBJ2-5, with D tentatively TRBD1 (5 bases). The V end lost 4 bases, the J end lost 5 bases, and 11 bases lay between the germline ends. Germline loops: CDR1 MGHDK, CDR2 SYGVNS. There are 13 residues in the CDR3. The CDR3 reads CASSVTVVETQYF. DNA of the CDR3: TGTGCCAGCAGTGTGACAGTGGTGGAGACCCAGTACTTC.

This rearrangement joins TRBV7-9 to TRBJ1-4; D remains unclear. V shed 0 bases and J shed 4 bases, with 9 bases lying between them. CDR3 length equals 15 residues. Germline V CDR1 and CDR2: SEHNR, FQNEAQ (reference sequence). The chain's CDR3 is CASSLASEGNEKLFF. For the CDR3, the DNA is TGTGCCAGCAGCTTAGCGTCAGAGGGTAATGAAAAACTGTTTTTT.

This chain uses TRBV9 with TRBJ1-1; TRBD1 aligns across 7 bases. V shed 3 bases, J shed 4 bases, and the junction held 9 bases outside the gene matches. CDR1 is SGDLS and CDR2 is YYNGEE in the germline V gene. CDR3 length: 15 residues. CDR3 region: CASSGDKGASTEAFF. The CDR3 DNA follows: TGTGCCAGCAGCGGGGATAAGGGGGCGAGCACTGAAGCTTTCTTT.

This chain uses TRBV7-3 with TRBJ2-1; the match to TRBD2 covers 8 bases. Germline values: CDR1 SGHTA, CDR2 FQGTGA. With 2 bases clipped from V and 5 bases from J, the junction kept 5 bases outside the gene matches. The CDR3 contains 15 residues. This CDR3 is CASSLYGRGNNEQFF. The CDR3 bases are TGTGCCAGCAGCTTATACGGGAGGGGGAACAATGAGCAGTTCTTC.

V is TRBV19 and J is TRBJ1-1; D may be TRBD1 (5 bases). The CDR3 contains 10 residues. Germline CDR1 reads LNHDA; CDR2 reads SQIVND (reference sequence). The ends were cut back, 8 bases at V and 10 bases at J, with 11 bases in the middle. The CDR3 nucleotides are TGTGCCAGTTCAGGGACCGTAGCTTTCTTT. Translating it yields CASSGTVAFF.

The CDR3 coding sequence is TGTGCCAGCAGCTTATCCCAGGGTTACCACGAGCAGTACTTC. Protein sequence: CASSLSQGYHEQYF. The chain is built from TRBV7-9 and TRBJ2-7, with a weak D call TRBD1 (5 bases). CDR1 and CDR2 (germline): SEHNR, FQNEAQ (reference sequence). V lost 2 bases to trimming and J lost 5 bases, with 13 bases between them. The CDR3 sequence is 14 residues long.

The chain recombines TRBV30 with TRBJ1-1; 7 bases line up with TRBD1. There are 14 residues in the CDR3. J gave up 1 base and V 2 bases, and 4 bases lay outside the gene matches. CDR1 and CDR2 (germline): GTSNPN, SVGIG (reference sequence). CDR3 amino acids: CAWSYRGTNTEAFF. CDR3 DNA: TGTGCCTGGAGTTACAGGGGTACGAACACTGAAGCTTTCTTT.

V gene TRBV19 combines with J gene TRBJ2-1; TRBD1 aligns across 12 bases. V was pared by 10 bases and J by 9 bases, with 16 bases of the junction left unmatched. Germline V gene lookup returns CDR1 LNHDA and CDR2 SQIVND (reference sequence). The CDR3 sequence is 16 residues long. The CDR3 region is CATSLIGTGGEIEQFF. CDR3 DNA sequence: TGTGCCACCTCGCTTATAGGGACAGGGGGCGAGATTGAGCAGTTCTTC.

The chain joins TRBV9 to TRBJ2-5; D call uncertain. Germline assignment: CDR1 SGDLS and CDR2 YYNGEE. The CDR3 contains 15 residues. V dropped 0 bases and J dropped 1 base, with 10 bases sitting between them. The CDR3 loop reads CASSVGTSSQETQYF. DNA for the CDR3: TGTGCCAGCAGCGTAGGGACCTCTTCCCAAGAGACCCAGTACTTC.

The chain couples TRBV14 to TRBJ2-2; a weak D match, TRBD2 (6 bases). V was pared by 1 base and J by 3 bases, with 12 bases between. The germline V gene has CDR1 SGHDN and CDR2 FVKESK. The CDR3 contains 16 residues. As DNA, the CDR3 is TGTGCCAGCAGCCAAGCCGCGGGACCCTACACCGGGGAGCTGTTTTTT. Its translation: CASSQAAGPYTGELFF.

The J gene is TRBJ2-7, the V gene TRBV28; D is undetermined. V lost 2 bases and J lost 5, with 1 base in between. The length of the CDR3 is 10 residues. CDR1 is MDHEN, CDR2 SYDVKM, per germline. The DNA for the CDR3 is TGTGCCAGCAGTTTAAACGAGCAGTACTTC. Translated, it gives CASSLNEQYF.

This chain links TRBV27 with TRBJ2-5; 9 bases agree with TRBD2. Unmatched junction bases numbered 14, after V lost 1 base and J lost 5 bases. The germline V gene has CDR1 MNHEY and CDR2 SMNVEV (reference sequence). The CDR3 consists of 18 residues. CDR3 in DNA: TGTGCCAGCAGTTTATATTATTCGGCGGGAGGGCCATTCGAGACCCAGTACTTC. Translating gives CASSLYYSAGGPFETQYF.

The rearrangement joins TRBV30 to TRBJ2-2; D uncertain. The ends were cut back, 1 base at V and 7 bases at J, with 4 bases in the middle. The CDR3 is made up of 11 amino acids. In germline, CDR1 is GTSNPN, CDR2 SVGIG (reference sequence). CDR3 bases: TGTGCCTGGAGTGGGGGCGGGGAGCTGTTTTTT. This sequence encodes CAWSGGGELFF.

The chain is built from TRBV9 and TRBJ2-7; 7 nucleotides line up with TRBD1. Losses at the gene ends were 5 bases for V and 0 bases for J; bases not matched to a gene: 5. The germline gives CDR1 SGDLS, CDR2 YYNGEE. The CDR3 is made up of 14 amino acids. CDR3 in amino acids: CASSLSGGSYEQYF. In nucleotides, the CDR3 is TGTGCCAGCAGTCTGTCAGGGGGCTCCTACGAGCAGTACTTC.

The chain joins TRBV11-2 to TRBJ2-5, with 9 bases lining up with TRBD2. The ends lost 7 bases at V and 2 bases at J; junction bases unmatched: 5. This CDR3 comprises 14 residues. Looked up from germline, CDR1 is SGHAT and CDR2 is FQNNGV. The CDR3 coding sequence is TGTGCCAGCACGCTAGCGGGACTACAAGAGACCCAGTACTTC. This sequence encodes CASTLAGLQETQYF.

The chain carries TRBV27 and TRBJ2-7; 10 bases align to TRBD2. The CDR3 contains 14 residues. CDR1 is MNHEY and CDR2 is SMNVEV in the germline V gene (reference sequence). The J segment lost 4 bases and the V segment lost 2 bases, leaving 2 bases of the junction unmatched. The CDR3 loop reads CASSLQTSGYEQYF. CDR3 nucleotides: TGTGCCAGCAGTTTACAGACTAGCGGGTACGAGCAGTACTTC.

The chain links TRBV6-1 to TRBJ1-1, with no clear D. Trimming shortened V by 9 bases and J by 3 bases, and 5 bases separated the two germline ends. This CDR3 is 10 amino acids long. Germline V gene data show CDR1 as MNHNS and CDR2 as SASEGT. The DNA of the CDR3 is TGTGCCAGTCAGGACACTGAAGCTTTCTTT. Translation gives CASQDTEAFF.

The chain carries TRBV7-6 and TRBJ2-7; D tentatively reads TRBD1 or TRBD2 (6 bases each). Deletions cut 5 bases from V and 9 bases from J, with 17 bases between. The germline V gene has CDR1 SGHVS and CDR2 FNYEAQ. This CDR3 region has 13 residues. The CDR3 coding sequence is TGTGCCAGCAGCGCCCGGGGGCGGGAAGTGCAGTACTTC. Protein product: CASSARGREVQYF.

The rearrangement joins TRBV6-1 to TRBJ2-6, with D possibly matching TRBD2 (6 bases). V lost 0 bases, J lost 2 bases, and 8 bases lay in between. This CDR3 is 16 amino acids long. CDR1 MNHNS and CDR2 SASEGT come from the germline V gene. Here the CDR3 reads CASSEARGTGANVLTF. The DNA for the CDR3 is TGTGCCAGCAGTGAAGCTCGGGGGACTGGGGCCAACGTCCTGACTTTC.

This chain links TRBV7-9 with TRBJ2-1; 7 bases agree with TRBD2. The CDR3 has 15 amino acids. The V and J ends lost 5 bases and 3 bases, in that order; junction bases with no gene match: 7. Germline V gene data show CDR1 as SEHNR and CDR2 as FQNEAQ (reference sequence). The CDR3 is CASSPTGTNYNEQFF. Here the CDR3 DNA reads TGTGCCAGCAGCCCAACCGGGACTAACTACAATGAGCAGTTCTTC. Together with reference TRBV7-9 and TRBJ2-1, the CDR3 gives the full variable domain: DTGVSQNPRHKITKRGQNVTFRCDPISEHNRLYWYRQTLGQGPEFLTYFQNEAQLEKSRLLSDRFSAERPKGSFSTLEIQRTEQGDSAMYLCASSPTGTNYNEQFFGPGTRLTVL.

This clone was recorded once. The chain joins TRBV27 to TRBJ1-1, with TRBD1 as a possible D gene (6 bases). With 6 bases removed from V and 11 bases from J, the gap between germline ends came to 19 bases. Germline V gene lookup returns CDR1 MNHEY and CDR2 SMNVEV (reference sequence). There are 13 residues in the CDR3. The CDR3 DNA follows: TGTGCCAGCAGGGGGGGGCTGGCAGGGAGGGCTTTCTTT. Its translation is CASRGGLAGRAFF.